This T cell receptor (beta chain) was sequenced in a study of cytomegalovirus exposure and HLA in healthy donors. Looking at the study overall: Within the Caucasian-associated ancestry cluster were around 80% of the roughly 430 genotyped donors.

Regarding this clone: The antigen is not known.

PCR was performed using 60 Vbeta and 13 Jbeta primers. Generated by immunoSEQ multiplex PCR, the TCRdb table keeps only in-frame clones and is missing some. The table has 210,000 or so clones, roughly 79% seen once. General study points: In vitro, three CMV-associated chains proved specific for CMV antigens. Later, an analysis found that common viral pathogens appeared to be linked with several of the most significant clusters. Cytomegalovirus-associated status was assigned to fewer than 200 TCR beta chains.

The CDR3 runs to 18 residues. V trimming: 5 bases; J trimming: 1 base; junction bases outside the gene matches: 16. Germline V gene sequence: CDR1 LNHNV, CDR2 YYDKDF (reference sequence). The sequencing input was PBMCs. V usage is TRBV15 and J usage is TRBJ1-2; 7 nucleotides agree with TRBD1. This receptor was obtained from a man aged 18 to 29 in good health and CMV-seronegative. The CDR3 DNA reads TGTGCCACCAGCGATGGTCAAGGGACAGCCAGACTTAACTATGGCTACACCTTC. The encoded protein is CATSDGQGTARLNYGYTF.